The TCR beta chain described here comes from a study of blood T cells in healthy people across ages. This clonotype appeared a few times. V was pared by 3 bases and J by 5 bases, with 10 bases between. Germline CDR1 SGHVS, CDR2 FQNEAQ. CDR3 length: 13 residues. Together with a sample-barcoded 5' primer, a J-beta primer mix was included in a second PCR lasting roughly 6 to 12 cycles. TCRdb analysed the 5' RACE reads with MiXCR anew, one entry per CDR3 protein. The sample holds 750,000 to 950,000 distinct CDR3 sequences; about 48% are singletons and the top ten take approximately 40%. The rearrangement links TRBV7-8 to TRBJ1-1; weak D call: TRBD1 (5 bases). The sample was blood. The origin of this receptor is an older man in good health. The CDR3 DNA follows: TGTGCCAGCAGCTTTCAGGGAGTGACTGAAGCTTTCTTT. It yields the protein CASSFQGVTEAFF.